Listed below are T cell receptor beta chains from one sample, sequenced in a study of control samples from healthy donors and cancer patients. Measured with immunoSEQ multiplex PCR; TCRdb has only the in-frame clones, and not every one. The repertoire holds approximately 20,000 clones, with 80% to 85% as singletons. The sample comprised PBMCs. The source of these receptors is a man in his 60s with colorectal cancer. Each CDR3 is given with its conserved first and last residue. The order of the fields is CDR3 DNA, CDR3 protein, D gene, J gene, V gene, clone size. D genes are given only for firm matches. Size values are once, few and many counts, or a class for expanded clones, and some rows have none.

cdr3_nt: TGCAGTGCTGGGGACTACGAGCAGTACTTC; cdr3_aa: CSAGDYEQYF; d_call: NA; j_call: TRBJ2-7; v_call: TRBV20-1; clone_size: NA
cdr3_nt: TGTGCCAGCAGCTTAAGCGGGGCCGGGGATACGCAGTATTTT; cdr3_aa: CASSLSGAGDTQYF; d_call: TRBD2; j_call: TRBJ2-3; v_call: TRBV5-4; clone_size: once
cdr3_nt: TGCGCCAGCAGCCCCACGGTGAGAGATACGCAGTATTTT; cdr3_aa: CASSPTVRDTQYF; d_call: NA; j_call: TRBJ2-3; v_call: TRBV5-1; clone_size: NA
cdr3_nt: TGTGCCAGCAGTGAAAAGACAGGCGCGAACACCGGGGAGCTGTTTTTT; cdr3_aa: CASSEKTGANTGELFF; d_call: NA; j_call: TRBJ2-2; v_call: TRBV6-1; clone_size: NA
cdr3_nt: TGTGCCAGCAGTAAAACTCGACAGACCTCTGGGGCCAACGTCCTGACTTTC; cdr3_aa: CASSKTRQTSGANVLTF; d_call: NA; j_call: TRBJ2-6; v_call: TRBV6-2/TRBV6-3; clone_size: NA
cdr3_nt: TGTGCCAGCAGCCCTAGCGGGGGGGTTTTTGATACGCAGTATTTT; cdr3_aa: CASSPSGGVFDTQYF; d_call: TRBD2; j_call: TRBJ2-3; v_call: TRBV7-9; clone_size: NA
cdr3_nt: TGTGCCAGCAGTCCTGGTGCCGGGGGCAATGAGCAGTTCTTC; cdr3_aa: CASSPGAGGNEQFF; d_call: NA; j_call: TRBJ2-1; v_call: TRBV27; clone_size: once
cdr3_nt: TGCGCCAGCAGCTTGGAGGGAAGGCGTGAAGCTTTCTTT; cdr3_aa: CASSLEGRREAFF; d_call: NA; j_call: TRBJ1-1; v_call: TRBV5-1; clone_size: NA
cdr3_nt: TGCGCCAGCAGCTTCTGGGAGTCCTACAATGAGCAGTTCTTC; cdr3_aa: CASSFWESYNEQFF; d_call: NA; j_call: TRBJ2-1; v_call: TRBV5-1; clone_size: NA
cdr3_nt: TGTGCCAGCAGCTTAGAGAGTGGCGGCACAGATACGCAGTATTTT; cdr3_aa: CASSLESGGTDTQYF; d_call: NA; j_call: TRBJ2-3; v_call: TRBV11-3; clone_size: NA
cdr3_nt: TGTGCCAGCAGTGCCCGCGGGACAGTGTTCGGACTCGCGAACACCGGGGAGCTGTTTTTT; cdr3_aa: CASSARGTVFGLANTGELFF; d_call: NA; j_call: TRBJ2-2; v_call: TRBV6-1; clone_size: NA
cdr3_nt: TGTGCCAGCAGAGCCGACAGCCTGAACACTGAAGCTTTCTTT; cdr3_aa: CASRADSLNTEAFF; d_call: NA; j_call: TRBJ1-1; v_call: TRBV6-5; clone_size: NA
cdr3_nt: TGTGCCAGCAGCGCAGATGGGGGCACTGAAGCTTTCTTT; cdr3_aa: CASSADGGTEAFF; d_call: NA; j_call: TRBJ1-1; v_call: TRBV9; clone_size: NA
cdr3_nt: TGTGCCAGCAGCGACTACCTACACACAGATACGCAGTATTTT; cdr3_aa: CASSDYLHTDTQYF; d_call: NA; j_call: TRBJ2-3; v_call: TRBV13; clone_size: NA
cdr3_nt: TGTGCCAGCAGCCCAGGCCCTAGCGGGGGGGAGGAGACCCAGTACTTC; cdr3_aa: CASSPGPSGGEETQYF; d_call: TRBD2; j_call: TRBJ2-5; v_call: TRBV9; clone_size: NA
cdr3_nt: TGTGCCAGCAGTGAACGGGAAGCCTCGGAGTATGGCTACACCTTC; cdr3_aa: CASSEREASEYGYTF; d_call: NA; j_call: TRBJ1-2; v_call: TRBV6-1; clone_size: NA
cdr3_nt: TGCGCCAGCAGTGAGTCGTACCAGAACAATGAGCAGTTCTTC; cdr3_aa: CASSESYQNNEQFF; d_call: NA; j_call: TRBJ2-1; v_call: TRBV10-2; clone_size: NA
cdr3_nt: TGTGCCAGCAGTTTAAACAGGCAAGAGACCCAGTACTTC; cdr3_aa: CASSLNRQETQYF; d_call: NA; j_call: TRBJ2-5; v_call: TRBV12-3/TRBV12-4; clone_size: NA
cdr3_nt: TGCGCCAGCAGCTTGGAAGGGGGCTCTAATCAGCCCCAGCATTTT; cdr3_aa: CASSLEGGSNQPQHF; d_call: TRBD1; j_call: TRBJ1-5; v_call: TRBV5-1; clone_size: NA
cdr3_nt: TGTGCCAGAAGCTTGTCCCTGGTGGTAAACGGCAATCAGCCCCAGCATTTT; cdr3_aa: CARSLSLVVNGNQPQHF; d_call: NA; j_call: TRBJ1-5; v_call: TRBV5-3; clone_size: NA
cdr3_nt: TGTGCCAGCAGCCCTAGCGGGGGTGGGTCAGATACGCAGTATTTT; cdr3_aa: CASSPSGGGSDTQYF; d_call: TRBD2; j_call: TRBJ2-3; v_call: TRBV13; clone_size: few
cdr3_nt: TGTGCCACCAGTGACTCGAGACAGGGCAATCAGCCCCAGCATTTT; cdr3_aa: CATSDSRQGNQPQHF; d_call: NA; j_call: TRBJ1-5; v_call: TRBV24-1; clone_size: NA
cdr3_nt: TGTGCCTGGAGTGGGCGGGGTGAAGCTTTCTTT; cdr3_aa: CAWSGRGEAFF; d_call: NA; j_call: TRBJ1-1; v_call: TRBV30; clone_size: once
cdr3_nt: TGTGCCAGCAGTGAAGAATCCGGGGAGCTGTTTTTT; cdr3_aa: CASSEESGELFF; d_call: NA; j_call: TRBJ2-2; v_call: TRBV2; clone_size: NA
cdr3_nt: TGTGCCAGCAGCCCAGGGACAGGGAAGATCAACACCATATATTTT; cdr3_aa: CASSPGTGKINTIYF; d_call: TRBD1; j_call: TRBJ1-3; v_call: TRBV7-9; clone_size: NA
cdr3_nt: TGTGCCAGCAGTGAATACTACCCAGGGGGTACGCAGTATTTT; cdr3_aa: CASSEYYPGGTQYF; d_call: TRBD1; j_call: TRBJ2-3; v_call: TRBV6-1; clone_size: NA
cdr3_nt: TGTGCCAGCATCATCGTAAGGAACACTGAAGCTTTCTTT; cdr3_aa: CASIIVRNTEAFF; d_call: NA; j_call: TRBJ1-1; v_call: TRBV2; clone_size: NA